The 29 T cell receptor beta chains below come from one sample, sequenced in a study of CD8 T cells in Susac syndrome. Reverse transcription of roughly 0.5 to 1 ug RNA was performed with random hexamers. From the immunoSEQ multiplex PCR reads, TCRdb called clonotypes with MiXCR, one entry per CDR3 protein. The sample shows under 85,000 distinct CDR3 sequences, 94% of them seen only once. The sample was CD8+ T cells from PBMCs. The source of these receptors is a human donor with Susac syndrome.

The rearrangement joins TRBV7-9 to TRBJ2-5; D ambiguous. Germline V gene data show CDR1 as SEHNR and CDR2 as FQNEAQ (reference sequence). CDR3 size: 16 residues. Trimming removed 0 bases from V and 1 base from J, with 12 bases in between. The CDR3 is CASSLAQDPSQETQYF. Written as DNA, the CDR3 is TGTGCCAGCAGCTTAGCGCAGGACCCGAGCCAAGAGACCCAGTACTTC.

This CDR3 reads CASLWGGAGNTIYF. The CDR3 DNA reads as TGTGCCAGTCTATGGGGGGGAGCTGGAAACACCATATATTTT. This chain uses TRBV12-3 or TRBV12-4 with TRBJ1-3; TRBD1 might be the D (5 bases). The length of the CDR3 is 14 residues. V dropped 9 bases and J dropped 2 bases, with 14 bases sitting between them.

The V and J genes are TRBV4-3 and TRBJ2-1; no definite D call. V lost 0 bases to trimming and J lost 6 bases, with 15 bases between them. Germline CDR1 is LGHNA and CDR2 is YSLEER. The length of the CDR3 is 16 residues. CDR3 nucleotides: TGCGCCAGCAGCCAAGATGTACCCACGGGCCTCAATGAGCAGTTCTTC. This codes for CASSQDVPTGLNEQFF.

The V call is TRBV7-9, the J call TRBJ2-1; 14 bases match TRBD2. This CDR3 is 19 amino acids long. V lost 5 bases and J lost 0; bases outside the gene matches: 9. The V gene's germline CDR1 is SEHNR and CDR2 FQNEAQ (reference sequence). Here the CDR3 DNA reads TGTGCCAGCAGCCCAATAGGACTAGCGGGGGGAAACTCCTACAATGAGCAGTTCTTC. Its translation: CASSPIGLAGGNSYNEQFF. The full variable domain, completed using reference TRBV7-9 and TRBJ2-1, is DTGVSQNPRHKITKRGQNVTFRCDPISEHNRLYWYRQTLGQGPEFLTYFQNEAQLEKSRLLSDRFSAERPKGSFSTLEIQRTEQGDSAMYLCASSPIGLAGGNSYNEQFFGPGTRLTVL.

The chain employs TRBV7-3 and TRBJ2-7, with D perhaps matching TRBD2 (6 bases). The CDR3 has 14 residues. Germline values: CDR1 SGHTA, CDR2 FQGTGA. Trimming removed 6 bases at V and 4 bases at J, with 16 bases between. The CDR3 bases are TGTGCCAGCAGTACAGGCGGGGCCCCATACGAGCAGTACTTC. Its protein is CASSTGGAPYEQYF.

The chain joins TRBV11-2 to TRBJ2-5; D may correspond to TRBD1 or TRBD2 (7 bases each). V lost 4 bases and J 5 bases, leaving 14 bases between the germline ends. Germline V gene data show CDR1 as SGHAT and CDR2 as FQNNGV. The CDR3 has 14 amino acids. In DNA form, the CDR3 reads TGTGCCAGCAGCTCAGACAGGGAGGGCGAGACCCAGTACTTC. Translated, it gives CASSSDREGETQYF.

The chain couples TRBV25-1 to TRBJ2-7, with D tentatively TRBD1 (5 bases). The CDR3 is made up of 14 amino acids. Per the germline V gene, CDR1 is MGHDK and CDR2 is SYGVNS. V was shortened by 2 bases and J by 4 bases, with 12 bases between the two germline ends. Written as DNA, the CDR3 is TGTGCCAGCAGTGAACAGGGCCCTCGATACGAGCAGTACTTC. Residues: CASSEQGPRYEQYF.

The chain couples TRBV20-1 to TRBJ2-7, with 7 positions matching TRBD2. The CDR3 loop spans 14 amino acids. J was trimmed by 2 bases and V by 8 bases; bases with no gene match: 12. Germline V gene data show CDR1 as DFQATT and CDR2 as SNEGSKA (reference sequence). CDR3 DNA: TGCAGTACTAATGTCCTAGCGGAGACCTACGAGCAGTACTTC. It translates to CSTNVLAETYEQYF.

V is TRBV7-9 and J is TRBJ2-1; 8 bases match TRBD1. This CDR3 is 14 amino acids long. Germline trimming cut 3 bases from V and 8 bases from J; bases unmatched to any gene: 6. CDR1 SEHNR and CDR2 FQNEAQ come from the germline V gene (reference sequence). This CDR3 is CASSFGQGAYEQFF. The CDR3 region has the DNA TGTGCCAGCAGCTTCGGGCAGGGGGCATATGAGCAGTTCTTC.

J is TRBJ2-2 and V is TRBV29-1, with 8 bases aligning to TRBD1. CDR1 is SQVTM and CDR2 is ANQGSEA in the germline V gene. The CDR3 is made up of 17 amino acids. The V and J ends lost 4 bases and 4 bases, in that order; junction bases with no gene match: 14. CDR3 nucleotide sequence: TGCAGCGTTGCTAACACCGGGACAGGAATTGTCACCGGGGAGCTGTTTTTT. Its translation: CSVANTGTGIVTGELFF.

This sequence joins TRBV20-1 and TRBJ2-5; D tentatively fits TRBD1 or TRBD2 (5 bases each). Germline assignment: CDR1 DFQATT and CDR2 SNEGSKA (reference sequence). The CDR3 is 18 residues long. V was cut by 0 bases and J by 2 bases, with 22 bases left in between. The CDR3 sequence is CSARDYDMTGREQETQYF. CDR3 in DNA: TGCAGTGCTAGAGATTATGATATGACGGGCAGGGAGCAAGAGACCCAGTACTTC.

The chain combines TRBV9 with TRBJ2-5; the match to TRBD1 covers 9 bases. J was trimmed by 5 bases and V by 3 bases; bases with no gene match: 8. Germline-derived CDR1 and CDR2 are SGDLS and YYNGEE. CDR3 size: 15 residues. Here the CDR3 reads CASSATNRGLETQYF. CDR3 DNA: TGTGCCAGCAGCGCGACCAACAGGGGGCTTGAGACCCAGTACTTC.

Only one count was recorded for this clonotype. The chain recombines TRBV6-5 with TRBJ2-1; D gene ambiguous. The V and J ends lost 2 bases and 4 bases respectively, with 12 bases between them. The CDR3 runs 15 residues. CDR1 and CDR2 (germline): MNHEY, SVGAGI. The CDR3 bases are TGTGCCAGCAGTTACCCGCATGAAGGGTACAATGAGCAGTTCTTC. Amino acids: CASSYPHEGYNEQFF.

The chain links TRBV20-1 to TRBJ2-7; TRBD2 matches at 8 bases. The CDR3 loop spans 18 amino acids. The V segment lost 6 bases and the J segment 4 bases; nucleotides outside the gene matches: 23. The germline gives CDR1 DFQATT, CDR2 SNEGSKA (reference sequence). In nucleotides, the CDR3 is TGCAGTGCCAGCGGGCTAGCGGGCGGTGAATTGACACTTTACGAGCAGTACTTC. Protein product: CSASGLAGGELTLYEQYF.

This sequence joins TRBV5-8 and TRBJ2-5; tentatively, D is TRBD1 or TRBD2 (5 bases each). The CDR3 spans 15 residues. Trimming stripped 2 bases from V and 5 bases from J, with 16 bases between. The germline gives CDR1 SGHTS, CDR2 YDEGEE. CDR3 coding DNA: TGTGCCAGCAGCTTTGGGGGATCCGCAGGGGAGACCCAGTACTTC. Protein product: CASSFGGSAGETQYF.

The CDR3 DNA follows: TGCAGCGTTGAGGACTCTAGCTCCTACGAGCAGTACTTC. Protein product: CSVEDSSSYEQYF. The rearrangement joins TRBV29-1 to TRBJ2-7; TRBD2 might be the D (5 bases). The CDR3 covers 13 residues. The germline V gene has CDR1 SQVTM and CDR2 ANQGSEA. V lost 3 bases and J 0 bases, leaving 9 bases between the germline ends.

The V call is TRBV15, the J call TRBJ2-7, with D perhaps matching TRBD2 (5 bases). Germline V gene sequence: CDR1 LNHNV, CDR2 YYDKDF (reference sequence). V lost 1 base, J lost 7 bases, and 5 bases lay in between. The CDR3 is 11 residues long. This CDR3 reads CATSRGGEQYF. The CDR3, as DNA: TGTGCCACCAGCAGAGGAGGGGAGCAGTACTTC.

The genes are TRBV15 and TRBJ2-1; D is perhaps TRBD1 (7 bases). Germline V lookup: CDR1 LNHNV, CDR2 YYDKDF (reference sequence). The CDR3 extends over 18 amino acids. V lost 3 bases and J 3 bases, leaving 21 bases between the germline ends. The CDR3 DNA sequence: TGTGCCACCAGCAGTTTTGAGGGGGCTGGAGGGGTCTACAATGAGCAGTTCTTC. Residues: CATSSFEGAGGVYNEQFF.

This chain links TRBV5-6 with TRBJ2-7; D is unresolved. Germline loops: CDR1 SGHDT, CDR2 YYEEEE. Trimming stripped 0 bases from V and 2 bases from J, with 6 bases between. The CDR3 is 13 amino acids. The CDR3 nucleotides read TGTGCCAGCAGCTTGGGATCGGCCTACGAGCAGTACTTC. Residues: CASSLGSAYEQYF.

DNA of the CDR3: TGTGCCAGCAGTCCAGACGGGGAGCCAGATACGCAGTATTTT. Protein product: CASSPDGEPDTQYF. The chain has TRBV2 and TRBJ2-3; tentatively, D is TRBD2 (5 bases). Germline V gene data show CDR1 as SNHLY and CDR2 as FYNNEI. The CDR3 runs 14 residues. Trimming shortened V by 5 bases and J by 4 bases, and 13 bases separated the two germline ends.

To note about this clonotype: At one boundary the junction diverges from the germline segment, which might be a read error. This chain uses TRBV12-3 or TRBV12-4 with TRBJ2-5; a possible D gene is TRBD2 (6 bases). CDR3 length: 14 residues. CDR3 nucleotide sequence: TGTGCCAGCCGTTTAAGCGGCGGGGTGGAGACCCAGTACTTC. Protein product: CASRLSGGVETQYF.

The chain carries TRBV6-5 and TRBJ2-1, with TRBD2 identical over 8 bases. Germline loops: CDR1 MNHEY, CDR2 SVGAGI. V was clipped by 2 bases and J by 8 bases; unmatched bases: 11. This CDR3 is built from 16 residues. CDR3 protein: CASSYLAGPLTHEQFF. CDR3 nucleotides: TGTGCCAGCAGTTACCTAGCGGGCCCGCTTACTCATGAGCAGTTCTTC.

The chain combines TRBV12-3 or TRBV12-4 with TRBJ2-7; a weak D match, TRBD2 (6 bases). The V end lost 11 bases, the J end lost 0 bases, and 14 bases lay between the germline ends. The CDR3 extends over 13 amino acids. Here the CDR3 reads CACGNGASYEQYF. The CDR3 nucleotides are TGTGCCTGCGGGAACGGAGCCTCCTACGAGCAGTACTTC.

This chain links TRBV24-1 with TRBJ2-1, with 8 bases lining up with TRBD1. Per the germline V gene, CDR1 is KGHDR and CDR2 is SFDVKD. V was pared by 5 bases and J by 7 bases, with 12 bases of the junction left unmatched. The CDR3 length is 16 residues. CDR3 DNA: TGTGCCACCAGTGGCCCTGGGGCCAGGGGGCCGAATGAGCAGTTCTTC. Its protein product is CATSGPGARGPNEQFF.

A single count supports this clonotype. In DNA, the CDR3 is TGTGCCAGCAGTTTATTCATGTTGGATACGCAGTATTTT. Encoded protein: CASSLFMLDTQYF. The rearrangement uses TRBV12-3 or TRBV12-4 and TRBJ2-3; D remains ambiguous. With 2 bases removed from V and 6 bases from J, the gap between germline ends came to 9 bases. The CDR3 consists of 13 residues.

The chain combines TRBV27 with TRBJ2-5, with 7 nucleotides matching TRBD2. With 4 bases clipped from V and 5 bases from J, the junction kept 10 bases outside the gene matches. CDR1 MNHEY and CDR2 SMNVEV come from the germline V gene (reference sequence). The CDR3 runs 15 residues. CDR3 in amino acids: CASSSGGSGDETQYF. For the CDR3, the DNA is TGTGCCAGCAGTTCAGGTGGAAGCGGGGATGAGACCCAGTACTTC.

This clonotype was recorded a few times. The chain couples TRBV6-2 or TRBV6-3 to TRBJ2-1, with unresolved D. V gave up 2 bases and J gave up 7 bases, with 9 bases separating them. Germline CDR1 and CDR2: MNHEY and SVGEGT. The CDR3 has 13 amino acids. CDR3 in DNA: TGTGCCAGCAGTTACGGGCTACAGAATGAGCAGTTCTTC. Encoded protein: CASSYGLQNEQFF.

The chain has TRBV7-9 and TRBJ1-2; TRBD1 aligns across 11 bases. V shed 5 bases and J 5 bases; nucleotides not matched to a gene: 7. The CDR3 runs to 15 residues. Per germline, CDR1 SEHNR and CDR2 FQNEAQ (reference sequence). CDR3 bases: TGTGCCAGCAGCCCTGGACAGGGGGCAAAGTATGGCTACACCTTC. Translating it yields CASSPGQGAKYGYTF.

The chain links TRBV7-8 to TRBJ2-7; 10 bases align to TRBD1. This CDR3 has 13 amino acids. V lost 5 bases, J lost 6 bases, and 4 bases stayed unmatched. Germline V gene data show CDR1 as SGHVS and CDR2 as FQNEAQ. The CDR3 sequence: CASSPGQGREQYF. The CDR3 coding sequence is TGTGCCAGCAGCCCGGGACAGGGGCGCGAGCAGTACTTC.